This T cell receptor beta chain was obtained from a study of cytomegalovirus exposure and HLA in healthy donors. Findings and caveats of the study: Owing to their indistinguishability, certain V segments, notably TRBV6-2 and TRBV6-3, were excluded. In a later analysis, productive TCRs from donors in an Asian-associated ancestry cluster reportedly carried fewer N-insertions than the cohort mean. A later analysis found common viral pathogens apparently linked to several of the most significant clusters.

60 Vbeta and 13 Jbeta primers were used in PCR. Original handling: Later reanalysis found roughly 80 million unique TCR beta chains, some 10 million of them shared. The data were produced by immunoSEQ multiplex PCR, yet TCRdb's version contains in-frame clones alone and is incomplete. V and J calls and clone size are those listed in that table; D and trimming were worked out from the DNA. The table includes 95,000 to 150,000 clones, around 65% detected once. A word on this clone: What it recognizes is unknown.

The length of the CDR3 is 16 residues. V lost 4 bases to trimming and J lost 0 bases; unmatched junction nucleotides: 12. Germline CDR1 is SQVTM and CDR2 is ANQGSEA. The TCR originated in a man aged 18 to 29 in good health and CMV-seronegative. Sequences were obtained from PBMCs. This chain joins TRBV29-1 and TRBJ2-7, with 7 bases fitting TRBD2. DNA for the CDR3: TGCAGCGTTGGGGGCCCCACTAGCGTACGCTCCTACGAGCAGTACTTC. It translates to CSVGGPTSVRSYEQYF.